The 8 T cell receptor beta chains presented below share a single source sample, sequenced in a study of response to subunit inactivated influenza vaccine (dated by TCRdb to 2016 to 2019). The library was prepared using RT-PCR. For sequencing, an Illumina HiSeq 2500 was employed. In-frame beta chains were kept once TCRdb had trimmed the public reads at Q25 with fastp and called clones with MiXCR. Merged by CDR3 protein, the rows form single entries marked with the most common genes and DNA. For this sample there are more than 700,000 distinct CDR3 sequences; about 20% appear just once. Approximately 10% of the sample is taken by the ten largest. The sample in question was PBMCs from blood, obtained around 5 days after vaccination. These receptors came from a man over 45 who received an inactivated influenza vaccine. Donor details come from another sample of the same person, matched by shared clones.

This clonotype came up a few times. This sequence joins TRBV7-2 and TRBJ2-1, with 7 bases aligning to TRBD2. The CDR3 consists of 16 residues. Germline assignment: CDR1 SGHTA and CDR2 FQGNSA. V was clipped by 7 bases and J by 6 bases; unmatched bases: 15. The CDR3 here is CASTLNVAGVGNEQFF. CDR3 DNA: TGTGCCAGCACCCTAAACGTTGCGGGAGTCGGCAATGAGCAGTTCTTC.

The rearrangement links TRBV5-1 to TRBJ1-6; D remains ambiguous. The germline V gene encodes CDR1 SGHRS and CDR2 YFSETQ. Trimming removed 0 bases from V and 14 bases from J, with 12 bases in between. CDR3 length: 13 amino acids. The CDR3, as DNA: TGCGCCAGCAGCTTGGCATTCGGGGTAGCCCTCCACTTT. Translated, it gives CASSLAFGVALHF.

The genes are TRBV6-1 and TRBJ2-3; D is perhaps TRBD1 (6 bases). CDR1 and CDR2 from the germline V gene are MNHNS and SASEGT. This CDR3 has 15 amino acids. V was clipped by 8 bases and J by 0 bases, with 15 bases between them. The CDR3 nucleotides read TGTGCCAGCCAGGACAGCGCTTATAGCACAGATACGCAGTATTTT. This translates into CASQDSAYSTDTQYF.

V gene TRBV7-9 combines with J gene TRBJ2-1, with 7 bases matching TRBD2. The germline CDR1 and CDR2 sequences are SEHNR and FQNEAQ (reference sequence). The CDR3 covers 16 residues. The V and J ends lost 0 bases and 7 bases, in that order; junction bases with no gene match: 9. CDR3 in DNA: TGTGCCAGCAGCTTAGCCCACGGACTCGGGGGGAATGAGCAGTTCTTC. Protein sequence: CASSLAHGLGGNEQFF.

The chain recombines TRBV5-1 with TRBJ2-3; 10 nucleotides match TRBD2. Germline V gene data show CDR1 as SGHRS and CDR2 as YFSETQ. V was pared by 1 base and J by 5 bases, with 7 bases of the junction left unmatched. The CDR3 consists of 16 residues. The CDR3 DNA is TGCGCCAGCAGCTTGTTGATAGCGGGGGGTGGAGATACGCAGTATTTT. It encodes CASSLLIAGGGDTQYF.

In this sample, this clonotype turned up a few times. This sequence joins TRBV12-3 or TRBV12-4 and TRBJ1-5, with 8 bases fitting TRBD1. This CDR3 has 15 amino acids. V was pared by 6 bases and J by 4 bases, with 8 bases of the junction left unmatched. CDR3 protein: CASSVTGGGNQPQHF. The CDR3 nucleotides are TGTGCCAGCAGCGTTACAGGGGGAGGAAATCAGCCCCAGCATTTT.

This clonotype was counted at least ten times. V is TRBV28 and J is TRBJ2-1, with 7 bases aligning to TRBD2. Trimming cost V 4 bases and J 2 bases; bases outside gene matches: 2. The CDR3 consists of 14 residues. In germline, CDR1 is MDHEN, CDR2 SYDVKM. This chain's CDR3 is CASSYRGAYNEQFF. Here the CDR3 DNA reads TGTGCCAGCAGTTATCGGGGGGCCTACAATGAGCAGTTCTTC.

For the CDR3, the DNA is TGTGCCAGCAGCTTTAGCGGGGAGGTAGAGGAGTACTTC. Translating gives CASSFSGEVEEYF. The V and J genes are TRBV7-9 and TRBJ2-7; 8 nucleotides match TRBD2. V lost 3 bases and J lost 11; bases outside the gene matches: 9. The CDR3 is 13 residues long. Germline V CDR1 and CDR2: SEHNR, FQNEAQ (reference sequence).